This TCR beta chain was obtained from a study of T cell responses to AZD1222 COVID-19 vaccine. V was clipped by 5 bases and J by 0 bases, with 12 bases between them. This CDR3 is 15 amino acids long. Germline V gives CDR1 MNHEY, CDR2 SVGAGI. The assay was immunoSEQ multiplex PCR, and TCRdb's table has in-frame clones only and misses some. The data hold about 150,000 clones, with roughly 90% observed a single time. The genes are TRBV6-5 and TRBJ2-3; no definite D call. Sequenced material: peripheral blood, taken 28 days after the second AZD1222 dose. The origin of this receptor is an adult who received the AZD1222 COVID-19 vaccine. CDR3 loop: CASSTRTDSTDTQYF. The CDR3 DNA reads TGTGCCAGCAGTACCAGGACGGACAGCACAGATACGCAGTATTTT.